This T cell receptor beta chain was retrieved from a study of T cells in Graves' hyperthyroidism and ophthalmopathy. Study details: Before any treatment, at initial diagnosis, peripheral blood was collected.

At least ten counts were recorded for this clonotype. The antigen is undetermined. The CDR3 has 14 residues. The germline gives CDR1 KGHSH, CDR2 LQKENI. Unmatched junction bases numbered 9, after V lost 8 bases and J lost 3 bases. The PBMCs were taken from about 9.7 ml of fresh peripheral blood. Authors of the study amplified TCR beta CDR3 regions from RNA transcripts. A set of HTBI primers served as the primers for a first-round RT-PCR of the TCR CDR3. TCRdb re-called the multiplex PCR reads with MiXCR, one entry per CDR3 protein. The top ten clones hold over 45% of a sample with over 250,000 distinct CDR3 sequences, over 15% of them seen once. Findings of the study overall: Ophthalmopathy and stable hyperthyroidism were separated by a 13 V-J model. Among clonotypes expanded in thyroid above 0.001, most were also found in blood.

Sequenced sample: blood. This receptor was taken from a woman aged 60-75 years with Graves' ophthalmopathy. The chain joins TRBV18 to TRBJ2-7, with 8 positions matching TRBD1. CDR3 amino acids: CASSPTGGGYEQYF. The CDR3 DNA reads as TGTGCCAGCAGCCCTACAGGGGGTGGCTACGAGCAGTACTTC.